What follows are 23 T cell receptor beta chains derived from one specimen sequenced in a study of blood T cell repertoires in COVID-19. Here immunoSEQ multiplex PCR was the method, and the copy in TCRdb shows in-frame clones only, minus some. The sample has about 180,000 clones; less than 90% are singletons. Material: PBMCs or T cells enriched from blood (not recorded which). Receptor source: a human donor with acute COVID-19. The donor label of this sample is uncertain.

The V gene is TRBV4-3, the J gene TRBJ1-2; D uncertain. CDR1 and CDR2 from the germline V gene are LGHNA and YSLEER. The V gene lost 1 base and the J gene lost 8 bases, with 17 bases spanning the gap. This CDR3 spans 15 amino acids. The CDR3 DNA sequence: TGCGCCAGCAGCCAAGCGGGAAGAAACGATCTCGGCTACACCTTC. This sequence encodes CASSQAGRNDLGYTF.

The chain has TRBV19 and TRBJ1-2, with D hard to call. The V and J ends lost 8 bases and 4 bases respectively, with 17 bases between them. Germline-derived CDR1 and CDR2 are LNHDA and SQIVND (reference sequence). The CDR3 contains 14 residues. The CDR3 DNA reads TGTGCCAGTTCTCCGTTGCCAGGCTTCTATGGCTACACCTTC. Translated: CASSPLPGFYGYTF.

The chain couples TRBV5-8 to TRBJ2-7, with 10 bases aligning to TRBD2. The ends lost 0 bases at V and 0 bases at J; junction bases unmatched: 3. CDR1 and CDR2 from the germline V gene are SGHTS and YDEGEE. The CDR3 is made up of 16 amino acids. For the CDR3, the DNA is TGTGCCAGCAGCTTGGAACGGACTAGCGGCTCCTACGAGCAGTACTTC. It is translated as CASSLERTSGSYEQYF.

The chain combines TRBV7-6 with TRBJ2-3, with a tentative D call TRBD2 (5 bases). The germline gives CDR1 SGHVS, CDR2 FNYEAQ. Trimming cost V 3 bases and J 6 bases, with 13 bases left between them. CDR3 length equals 14 residues. CDR3 sequence (DNA): TGTGCCAGCAGCTTGAGGGTCGCGTGGGATACGCAGTATTTT. As protein: CASSLRVAWDTQYF.

This clone was recorded only once. This chain uses TRBV11-1 with TRBJ1-1; TRBD1 aligns across 7 bases. There are 12 residues in the CDR3. Trimming cost V 1 base and J 12 bases; bases outside gene matches: 5. Germline V gene sequence: CDR1 SGHAT, CDR2 FQDESV (reference sequence). The CDR3 is CASSLEGRGTFF. CDR3 sequence (DNA): TGTGCCAGCAGCTTAGAGGGCAGGGGGACTTTCTTT.

This rearrangement joins TRBV18 to TRBJ1-2; perhaps TRBD1 as D (5 bases). This CDR3 comprises 17 residues. Germline CDR1 is KGHSH and CDR2 is LQKENI. V dropped 5 bases and J dropped 0 bases, with 19 bases sitting between them. CDR3 sequence (DNA): TGTGCCAGCTCAGCCTCCCCCCAGGGAGGCTCTAACTATGGCTACACCTTC. This translates into CASSASPQGGSNYGYTF.

This clone was picked up a small number of times. The CDR3 loop reads CASSLVARGTEAFF. The CDR3 region has the DNA TGTGCCAGCAGCTTAGTAGCCAGGGGGACTGAAGCTTTCTTT. The V and J genes are TRBV7-9 and TRBJ1-1; 7 bases align to TRBD1. The V segment lost 1 base and the J segment 5 bases; nucleotides outside the gene matches: 4. There are 14 residues in the CDR3. Germline V CDR1 and CDR2: SEHNR, FQNEAQ (reference sequence).

The rearrangement uses TRBV5-6 and TRBJ1-1; possible D gene TRBD1, 5 bases. Trimming left V 3 bases short and J 1 base short, with 10 bases between. The germline V gene has CDR1 SGHDT and CDR2 YYEEEE. The CDR3 totals 14 residues. This chain's CDR3 is CASSYDGGNTEAFF. CDR3 bases: TGTGCCAGCAGCTACGACGGGGGGAACACTGAAGCTTTCTTT.

The V call is TRBV4-2, the J call TRBJ1-1; D remains unclear. The CDR3 is 14 residues long. Germline CDR1 reads LGHNA; CDR2 reads YNFKEQ. The ends were cut back, 5 bases at V and 0 bases at J, with 10 bases in the middle. The CDR3 spells CASSSTAMNTEAFF. The CDR3, as DNA: TGTGCCAGCAGCTCCACAGCCATGAACACTGAAGCTTTCTTT.

The genes are TRBV4-2 and TRBJ1-2; 7 positions match TRBD1. V dropped 0 bases and J dropped 7; count of bases not matched to a gene: 8. This CDR3 is 15 amino acids long. Germline V gene sequence: CDR1 LGHNA, CDR2 YNFKEQ. CDR3 nucleotide sequence: TGTGCCAGCAGCCAAGATGAATCAGGGGGTACTGGCTACACCTTC. Translating gives CASSQDESGGTGYTF.

V is TRBV5-1 and J is TRBJ2-5, with D tentatively TRBD1 (6 bases). The CDR3 runs 15 residues. V was cut by 0 bases and J by 3 bases, with 12 bases left in between. The germline V gene encodes CDR1 SGHRS and CDR2 YFSETQ. CDR3 protein: CASSLAGTHKETQYF. CDR3 nucleotide sequence: TGCGCCAGCAGCTTGGCAGGGACACACAAAGAGACCCAGTACTTC.

The chain's CDR3 is CATSASGASTDTQYF. CDR3 in DNA: TGTGCCACCAGTGCTAGCGGGGCATCCACAGATACGCAGTATTTT. The chain joins TRBV24-1 to TRBJ2-3; 9 nucleotides match TRBD2. Germline CDR1 KGHDR, CDR2 SFDVKD. V shed 5 bases, J shed 2 bases, and the junction held 4 bases outside the gene matches. This CDR3 has 15 residues.

The chain joins TRBV4-1 to TRBJ1-1; D possibly corresponds to TRBD1 (5 bases). Deletions cut 2 bases from V and 5 bases from J, with 27 bases between. Germline V gene lookup returns CDR1 MGHRA and CDR2 YSYEKL. CDR3 length equals 19 residues. The CDR3 nucleotides are TGCGCCAGCAGCCAATCCGCTAGCCGCAGGGTACCGGCGGGGACTGAAGCTTTCTTT. Its translation is CASSQSASRRVPAGTEAFF.

This sequence joins TRBV5-8 and TRBJ1-5; possibly TRBD1 for D (6 bases). The CDR3 is 15 residues long. The V end was cut by 7 bases, the J end by 2 bases, with 16 bases between. CDR1 and CDR2 (germline): SGHTS, YDEGEE. The CDR3 nucleotides read TGTGCCAGCGGACAACAGGGTTTGGGCAATCAGCCCCAGCATTTT. Translating gives CASGQQGLGNQPQHF.

In this sample, this clone turned up once. The chain is built from TRBV2 and TRBJ1-1; D remains unclear. Germline loops: CDR1 SNHLY, CDR2 FYNNEI. The V end was cut by 8 bases, the J end by 5 bases, with 18 bases between. CDR3 length: 14 residues. In DNA, the CDR3 is TGTGCCAGCGGAAGGGCCTTAGGGAGAACTGAAGCTTTCTTT. This sequence encodes CASGRALGRTEAFF.

The chain uses TRBV7-8 and TRBJ1-2; 9 nucleotides agree with TRBD1. This CDR3 spans 15 amino acids. CDR1 is SGHVS, CDR2 FQNEAQ, per germline. The J segment lost 1 base and the V segment lost 4 bases, leaving 4 bases of the junction unmatched. The CDR3 reads CASSSSTGGNYGYTF. In nucleotides, the CDR3 is TGTGCCAGCAGCTCCTCGACAGGGGGTAACTATGGCTACACCTTC. The variable domain in full, with the rest retrieved from reference TRBV7-8 and TRBJ1-2, is GAGVSQSPRYKVAKRGQDVALRCDPISGHVSLFWYQQALGQGPEFLTYFQNEAQLDKSGLPSDRFFAERPEGSVSTLKIQRTQQEDSAVYLCASSSSTGGNYGYTFGSGTRLTVV.

The J gene is TRBJ2-3, the V gene TRBV29-1; 7 bases match TRBD1. Trimming cost V 8 bases and J 0 bases; bases outside gene matches: 11. Germline CDR1 SQVTM, CDR2 ANQGSEA. The CDR3 sequence is 15 residues long. CDR3 nucleotide sequence: TGCAGCTCTGAAAGGGCAGGGGGTAGCACAGATACGCAGTATTTT. Its protein product is CSSERAGGSTDTQYF.

V usage is TRBV7-2 and J usage is TRBJ1-4; D call uncertain. CDR1 and CDR2 from the germline V gene are SGHTA and FQGNSA. The length of the CDR3 is 15 residues. V lost 4 bases, J lost 7 bases, and 16 bases lay in between. The DNA for the CDR3 is TGTGCCAGCAGCTCCTCCGGCGGAAGTTCTGAAAAACTGTTTTTT. Translated, it gives CASSSSGGSSEKLFF.

This chain connects TRBV7-8 to TRBJ2-2; TRBD2 aligns across 8 bases. CDR3 length: 16 residues. Germline CDR1 is SGHVS and CDR2 is FQNEAQ. Unmatched junction bases numbered 2, after V lost 2 bases and J lost 0 bases. The CDR3 spells CASSLRGGTNTGELFF. DNA for the CDR3: TGTGCCAGCAGCTTACGGGGGGGGACGAACACCGGGGAGCTGTTTTTT.

In this sample, this clone turned up a few times. The chain is built from TRBV4-3 and TRBJ2-2; D is undetermined. The germline V and J ends were trimmed by 0 bases and 6 bases, with 20 bases remaining between them. This CDR3 comprises 18 residues. Germline V CDR1 and CDR2: LGHNA, YSLEER. DNA for the CDR3: TGCGCCAGCAGCCAAGAACGGTACCACTTAAAAAATGCCGGGGAGCTGTTTTTT. Translating it yields CASSQERYHLKNAGELFF.

This clone was recorded a few times. J is TRBJ1-2 and V is TRBV28, with D possibly matching TRBD1 (5 bases). V dropped 5 bases and J dropped 8 bases, with 21 bases sitting between them. Germline assignment: CDR1 MDHEN and CDR2 SYDVKM. The CDR3 is 15 amino acids. This CDR3 reads CASSLWGLIAEGYTF. In nucleotides, the CDR3 is TGTGCCAGCAGTCTTTGGGGCCTAATCGCGGAGGGCTACACCTTC.

The CDR3 is CASSPTVFQETQYF. Here the CDR3 DNA reads TGCGCCAGCAGCCCGACAGTCTTCCAAGAGACCCAGTACTTC. The chain joins TRBV5-1 to TRBJ2-5; D perhaps matches TRBD1 (5 bases). Per germline, CDR1 SGHRS and CDR2 YFSETQ. V was shortened by 4 bases and J by 1 base, with 11 bases between the two germline ends. The CDR3 covers 14 residues.

This clone has just one count. The chain combines TRBV18 with TRBJ1-1; the D gene is possibly TRBD1 (6 bases). CDR1 is KGHSH and CDR2 is LQKENI in the germline V gene. The CDR3 is 16 amino acids. Trimming pared 3 bases from V and 5 bases from J, leaving 19 bases between. The CDR3 is CASSPTNLQGRTEAFF. The DNA of the CDR3 is TGTGCCAGCTCACCTACCAACTTACAGGGTCGGACTGAAGCTTTCTTT.